The T cell receptor (beta chain) described here comes from a study of shared clonotypes between healthy human individuals. In this sample, this clone turned up a few times. Other DNA sequences in this specimen translate into the identical CDR3. Sequencing was performed with immunoSEQ multiplex PCR; in TCRdb, only in-frame clones are kept and a portion is missing. This repertoire shows nearly 750,000 clones, just under 75% found once; its top ten account for around 1.7%. Those who donated were healthy HIV-negative adults, with no recent acute infections or vaccinations reported. Germline V gene lookup returns CDR1 SGDLS and CDR2 YYNGEE. The V end was cut by 0 bases, the J end by 4 bases, with 10 bases between. The length of the CDR3 is 14 residues.

The TCR was taken from a woman aged 25-40 years in good health. The rearrangement links TRBV9 to TRBJ1-1, with D perhaps matching TRBD1 (5 bases). The sequenced sample consisted of memory CD4+ T cells sorted from blood. Subset: CD45RA-negative fraction. CDR3 sequence: CASSVDVGATEAFF. CDR3 sequence (DNA): TGTGCCAGCAGCGTAGATGTAGGGGCCACTGAAGCTTTCTTT.